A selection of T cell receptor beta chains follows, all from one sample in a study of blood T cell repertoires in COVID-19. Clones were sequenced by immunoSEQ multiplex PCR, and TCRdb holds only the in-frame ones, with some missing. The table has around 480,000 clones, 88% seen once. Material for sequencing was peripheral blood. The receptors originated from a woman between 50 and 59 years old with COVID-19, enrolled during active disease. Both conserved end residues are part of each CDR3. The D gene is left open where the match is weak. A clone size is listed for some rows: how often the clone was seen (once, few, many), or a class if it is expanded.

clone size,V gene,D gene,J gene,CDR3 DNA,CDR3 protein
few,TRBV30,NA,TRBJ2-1,TGTGCCTGGAGTGAGCTAGTATCGAATGAGCAGTTCTTC,CAWSELVSNEQFF
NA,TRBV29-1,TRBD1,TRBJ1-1,TGCAGCGTCCCCAGACAGGGTATGAGTGAAGCTTTCTTT,CSVPRQGMSEAFF
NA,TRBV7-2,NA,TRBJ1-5,TGTGCCAGCAGCCGGACAGTGGGGAGGGACGGACAGCCCCAGCATTTT,CASSRTVGRDGQPQHF
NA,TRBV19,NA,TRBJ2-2,TGTGCCAGTAGTATAAGACAGGACACCGGGGAGCTGTTTTTT,CASSIRQDTGELFF
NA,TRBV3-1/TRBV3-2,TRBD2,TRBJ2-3,TGTGCCAGCAGCCAAGATCCCCCAGCGGGGGGCACAGATACGCAGTATTTT,CASSQDPPAGGTDTQYF
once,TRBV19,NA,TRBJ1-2,TGTGCCAGTAGTATAGCCCCTGACGGGAACTATGGCTACACCTTC,CASSIAPDGNYGYTF
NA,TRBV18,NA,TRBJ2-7,TGTGCCAGCTCACCCAGGGGTTCGAGCTCCTACGAGCAGTACTTC,CASSPRGSSSYEQYF
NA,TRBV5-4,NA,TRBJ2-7,TGTGCCAGCAGCGGGACATCGACAGAACCCTACTACGAGCAGTACTTC,CASSGTSTEPYYEQYF
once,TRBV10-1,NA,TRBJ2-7,TGCGCCAGCAGTGACGGCTACGAGCAGTACTTC,CASSDGYEQYF
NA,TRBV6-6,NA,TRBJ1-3,TGTGCCAGCACCTCTTACTCTGGAAACACCATATATTTT,CASTSYSGNTIYF
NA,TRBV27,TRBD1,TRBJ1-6,TGTGCCAGCAGAGGGACAGGATTTTCCTCGCCCCTCCACTTT,CASRGTGFSSPLHF
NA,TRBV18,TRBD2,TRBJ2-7,TGTGCCAGCTCATCAGGGACTAGCGGGGGTGAACGTGCCTACGAGCAGTACTTC,CASSSGTSGGERAYEQYF
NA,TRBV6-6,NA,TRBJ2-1,TGTGCCAGCAGTTTCCGGAGGGATCTCAATGAGCAGTTCTTC,CASSFRRDLNEQFF
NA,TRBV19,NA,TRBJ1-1,TGTGCCAGTAGTACGACAGAGATGAACACTGAAGCTTTCTTT,CASSTTEMNTEAFF
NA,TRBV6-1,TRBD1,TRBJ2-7,TGTGCCAGCAGTGCAAGCTCGGGACAGGGGGCGCGGGAGCAGTACTTC,CASSASSGQGAREQYF
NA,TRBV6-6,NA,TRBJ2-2,TGTGCCAGCAGTTACCGGGGCACCGGGGAGCTGTTTTTT,CASSYRGTGELFF
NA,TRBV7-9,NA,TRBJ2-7,TGTGCCAGCAGCTGGATCCAGGGTATAGAATACGAGCAGTACTTC,CASSWIQGIEYEQYF
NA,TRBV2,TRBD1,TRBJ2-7,TGTGCCAGCAGGGACAGGGGCCTCTACGAGCAGTACTTC,CASRDRGLYEQYF
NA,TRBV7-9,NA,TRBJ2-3,TGTGCCAGCACCGAACAGGGCACAGGCACAGATACGCAGTATTTT,CASTEQGTGTDTQYF
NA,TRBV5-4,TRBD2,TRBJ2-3,TGTGCCAGCAGCCCTAGCGGGGGGAGAGATACGCAGTATTTT,CASSPSGGRDTQYF
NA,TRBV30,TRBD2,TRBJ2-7,TGTGCCTGGAGTCCCGGGACTAACTCCTACGAGCAGTACTTC,CAWSPGTNSYEQYF
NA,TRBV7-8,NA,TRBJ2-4,TGTGCCAGCAGCTTATCCGGGGGTGACATTCAGTACTTC,CASSLSGGDIQYF
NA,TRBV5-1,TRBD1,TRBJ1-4,TGCGCCAGCAGCCCGGCGACAGGGCTTAATGAAAAACTGTTTTTT,CASSPATGLNEKLFF
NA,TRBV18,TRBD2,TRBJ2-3,TGTGCCAGCTCACCTAGCGGGGGGGCAGCAGATACGCAGTATTTT,CASSPSGGAADTQYF
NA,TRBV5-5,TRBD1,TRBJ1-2,TGTGCCAGCAGCTTGGAGGGGGCCGTAGATGGCTACACCTTC,CASSLEGAVDGYTF
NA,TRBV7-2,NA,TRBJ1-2,TGTGCCAGCAGCTTATTGCGAGAAGGGGGCTATGGCTACACCTTC,CASSLLREGGYGYTF
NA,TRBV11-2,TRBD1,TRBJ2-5,TGTGCCAGCAGCTGGGGACAGGGGGGTACAGAGACCCAGTACTTC,CASSWGQGGTETQYF
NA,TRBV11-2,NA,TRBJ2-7,TGTGCCAGCAGCTTAGATCCGGGTATCCCTCGCCAGTACTTC,CASSLDPGIPRQYF
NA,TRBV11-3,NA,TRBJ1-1,TGTGCCAGCAGCCTCGGGGAGAACACTGAAGCTTTCTTT,CASSLGENTEAFF
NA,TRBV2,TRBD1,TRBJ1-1,TGTGCCAGCAGTGAACCGGGACAGGGCTTCCCCGAAGCTTTCTTT,CASSEPGQGFPEAFF
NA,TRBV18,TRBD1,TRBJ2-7,TGTGCCAGCTCACCGTCAGGGGGTAGGGACTCCTACGAGCAGTACTTC,CASSPSGGRDSYEQYF
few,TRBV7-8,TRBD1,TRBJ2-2,TGTGCCAGCAGCCCCGAGGGACAGTACACCGGGGAGCTGTTTTTT,CASSPEGQYTGELFF
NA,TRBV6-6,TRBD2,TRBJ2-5,TGTGCCAGCAATCTACTAGCGGGGGGTGGAAAGACCCAGTACTTC,CASNLLAGGGKTQYF
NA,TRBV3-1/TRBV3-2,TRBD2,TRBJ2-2,TGTGCCAGCAGCCAGAGCGGGGGGGCCCCCGGGGAGCTGTTTTTT,CASSQSGGAPGELFF
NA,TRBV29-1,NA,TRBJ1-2,TGCAGCGTTGAGTTAGGAGATGCCCATGGCTACACCTTC,CSVELGDAHGYTF